The 19 T cell receptor beta chains below were found in one sample sequenced in a study of immune heterogeneity within non-small cell lung tumors. Bulk tumor genomic DNA served as template, at about 600 ng per sample. Several widely spaced biopsies per primary tumor were taken during surgery. Newly diagnosed with untreated non-small cell lung cancer, the patients underwent curative surgery. Using 32 V and 13 J primers, multiplex PCR amplified TCR beta CDR3. TCRdb reanalysed the multiplex PCR reads using MiXCR and keeps one entry per CDR3 protein. The data hold approximately 10,000 distinct CDR3 sequences, with about a sixth observed a single time. Material for sequencing was lung tumor tissue. The receptors originated from a man in his forties with non-small cell lung cancer.

This clonotype is labeled medium-sized. The chain employs TRBV20-1 and TRBJ1-2; tentatively, D is TRBD1 (6 bases). The CDR3 has 15 amino acids. The ends were cut back, 2 bases at V and 0 bases at J, with 13 bases in the middle. Germline lookup yields CDR1 DFQATT and CDR2 SNEGSKA (reference sequence). For the CDR3, the DNA is TGCAGTGCTAGAAGGGGGGGGAGCACTAACTATGGCTACACCTTC. Translating it yields CSARRGGSTNYGYTF.

This clonotype is labeled as medium-sized. A junction boundary mismatches the germline segment, possibly from a read error. The chain couples TRBV7-7 to TRBJ2-7; D might be TRBD1 (6 bases). The CDR3 loop spans 15 amino acids. The germline CDR1 and CDR2 sequences are SSHAT and FNYEAQ (reference sequence). CDR3 amino acids: CASSPPRTEPYEQYF. The CDR3 region has the DNA TGTGCTAGCAGCCCCCCCAGGACAGAACCCTACGAGCAGTACTTC.

This clonotype was counted many times. The rearrangement uses TRBV20-1 and TRBJ2-2; a possible D gene is TRBD2 (5 bases). V lost 4 bases and J 7 bases, leaving 22 bases between the germline ends. The CDR3 has 16 residues. Germline V gene lookup returns CDR1 DFQATT and CDR2 SNEGSKA (reference sequence). DNA of the CDR3: TGCAGTGCTACAAGTGCGGGCCCCCTAGTGAGCGGGGAGCTGTTTTTT. It codes for CSATSAGPLVSGELFF.

Ten or more counts support this clonotype. The chain has TRBV6-5 and TRBJ2-7; D gene unclear. This CDR3 is built from 14 residues. The V end was cut by 0 bases, the J end by 5 bases, with 11 bases between. Germline V gene data show CDR1 as MNHEY and CDR2 as SVGAGI. DNA of the CDR3: TGTGCCAGCAGTTACTCCCCCGGACGGGACGAGCAGTACTTC. It yields the protein CASSYSPGRDEQYF.

This clonotype has at least ten counts. This chain uses TRBV30 with TRBJ1-1; 8 bases are a match to TRBD1. V lost 6 bases, J lost 0 bases, and 9 bases stayed unmatched. The CDR3 contains 15 residues. Germline loops: CDR1 GTSNPN, CDR2 SVGIG (reference sequence). CDR3 DNA sequence: TGTGCCTGCCCCCCTCGACAGGGGATGAACACTGAAGCTTTCTTT. Its translation: CACPPRQGMNTEAFF.

By proportion, this clonotype is medium-sized. The gene calls are TRBV6-1 and TRBJ2-7; D is possibly TRBD1 (6 bases). The CDR3 is 13 residues long. V lost 8 bases and J lost 2, with 13 bases in between. Germline-derived CDR1 and CDR2 are MNHNS and SASEGT. The CDR3 DNA follows: TGTGCCAGCGGCAGAGGGGGAACCTACGAGCAGTACTTC. Amino acid sequence: CASGRGGTYEQYF.

This clonotype was seen more than once but under ten times. This sequence joins TRBV7-9 and TRBJ2-1, with 7 positions matching TRBD1. CDR1 is SEHNR, CDR2 FQNEAQ, per germline (reference sequence). This CDR3 spans 15 amino acids. V shed 8 bases and J 3 bases; nucleotides not matched to a gene: 10. The CDR3 DNA reads as TGTGCCAGCCAGCGACAGGGCGCTCGCTACAATGAGCAGTTCTTC. It specifies CASQRQGARYNEQFF.

This clonotype rates as medium-sized (0.01 to 0.1%). V gene TRBV19 combines with J gene TRBJ1-1; tentatively, D is TRBD1 (5 bases). The CDR3 contains 18 residues. From germline, CDR1 is LNHDA and CDR2 SQIVND (reference sequence). The germline V and J ends were trimmed by 5 bases and 0 bases, with 22 bases remaining between them. CDR3 region: CASSPGGGHPRLNTEAFF. CDR3 coding DNA: TGTGCCAGTAGTCCCGGCGGTGGACACCCGAGATTGAACACTGAAGCTTTCTTT.

This clonotype has just a few counts. One base away lies a much larger clone, so this may be a sequencing read error. This is likely a read error, given that the CDR3 carries no conserved phenylalanine or tryptophan at its end. CDR3 sequence (DNA): TGTGCCAGCAGCCTCAATTACGAGCAGTACCTC. Its translation: CASSLNYEQYL. The chain couples TRBV3-1 to TRBJ2-7, with D unclear. With 4 bases removed from V and 4 bases from J, the gap between germline ends came to 5 bases. The CDR3 totals 11 residues. Germline V lookup: CDR1 LGHDT, CDR2 YNNKEL (reference sequence).

Notes on this clonotype: The junction differs from germline at one of its ends, possibly a read error. The chain has TRBV10-3 and TRBJ2-7; 8 positions agree with TRBD2. The CDR3 totals 20 residues. CDR1 is ENHRY, CDR2 SYGVKD, per germline. The CDR3 is CAAKGTGGRQTGGPSYEKYF. The CDR3 coding sequence is TGTGCCGCCAAAGGGACGGGGGGGCGTCAGACGGGTGGCCCCTCCTACGAGAAGTACTTC.

This clonotype rates as medium-sized. This chain's CDR3 is CSAAPRASNQPQHF. The CDR3 nucleotides read TGCAGTGCTGCACCCCGGGCCTCCAATCAGCCCCAGCATTTT. This chain connects TRBV20-1 to TRBJ1-5; D gene unclear. From germline, CDR1 is DFQATT and CDR2 SNEGSKA (reference sequence). CDR3 length: 14 amino acids. The V and J ends lost 5 bases and 3 bases respectively, with 14 bases between them.

At least ten counts were recorded for this clonotype. The chain has TRBV18 and TRBJ2-1, with 7 bases that match TRBD2. The CDR3 is 17 residues long. CDR1 is KGHSH and CDR2 is LQKENI in the germline V gene. The V gene end was trimmed by 1 base and the J gene end by 4 bases; junction bases not matched to a gene: 10. CDR3 nucleotides: TGTGCCAGCTCACCACGGCAGCGGGATTGGCAATACAATGAGCAGTTCTTC. The encoded protein is CASSPRQRDWQYNEQFF.

Note on this clonotype: Germline is not matched at one junction end, which may reflect a read error. The chain couples TRBV6-2 or TRBV6-3 to TRBJ2-1, with TRBD2 matching over 9 bases. The germline V gene encodes CDR1 MNHEY and CDR2 SVGEGT. CDR3 length equals 15 residues. The CDR3 sequence is CGSRVDSGSPNEQFF. Written as DNA, the CDR3 is TGTGGCAGCAGGGTAGATAGCGGGAGTCCCAATGAGCAGTTTTTC.

This clonotype is categorized as medium-sized. The chain is built from TRBV5-1 and TRBJ2-7, with 8 positions matching TRBD1. Looked up from germline, CDR1 is SGHRS and CDR2 is YFSETQ. J was trimmed by 3 bases and V by 4 bases; bases with no gene match: 3. This CDR3 has 13 residues. The CDR3 DNA follows: TGCGCCAGCAGCACCGGGACAGGCTACGAGCAGTACTTC. It translates to CASSTGTGYEQYF.

Judged by abundance, this clonotype is medium-sized. The chain is built from TRBV6-1 and TRBJ2-3, with a tentative D call TRBD1 (7 bases). Germline V gene lookup returns CDR1 MNHNS and CDR2 SASEGT. With 6 bases removed from V and 8 bases from J, the gap between germline ends came to 12 bases. The CDR3 covers 12 residues. This CDR3 reads CASSPQGGTQYF. The CDR3 DNA sequence: TGTGCCAGCAGCCCCCAGGGGGGTACGCAGTATTTT.

This clonotype is medium-sized. The V and J genes are TRBV28 and TRBJ2-7, with a tentative D call TRBD1 (5 bases). This CDR3 is built from 13 residues. V lost 10 bases and J 3 bases, leaving 16 bases between the germline ends. Germline loops: CDR1 MDHEN, CDR2 SYDVKM. This CDR3 reads CATRDLSLYEQYF. The CDR3 nucleotides are TGTGCCACCAGGGATTTATCTCTCTACGAGCAGTACTTC.

Many counts were recorded for this clonotype. The chain has TRBV11-1 and TRBJ1-1; D is possibly TRBD1 (5 bases). The V end was cut by 5 bases, the J end by 0 bases, with 10 bases between. Germline CDR1 is SGHAT and CDR2 is FQDESV (reference sequence). This CDR3 spans 14 amino acids. CDR3 in amino acids: CASSPRVMNTEAFF. The CDR3 coding sequence is TGTGCCAGCAGCCCCAGGGTTATGAACACTGAAGCTTTCTTT.

This clonotype was seen at least ten times. The V gene is TRBV19, the J gene TRBJ2-3; 8 positions agree with TRBD2. V shed 4 bases, J shed 4 bases, and the junction held 4 bases outside the gene matches. CDR1 and CDR2 (germline): LNHDA, SQIVND (reference sequence). The CDR3 contains 14 residues. The CDR3 is CASSSAGGADTQYF. Here the CDR3 DNA reads TGTGCCAGTAGTAGCGCCGGGGGGGCAGATACGCAGTATTTT.

This clonotype appeared many times. The J gene is TRBJ1-5, the V gene TRBV6-1; tentatively, D is TRBD1 (5 bases). V was clipped by 6 bases and J by 3 bases, with 6 bases between them. The CDR3 has 12 amino acids. Germline lookup yields CDR1 MNHNS and CDR2 SASEGT. CDR3 sequence reads: CASRGLNQPQHF. In DNA, the CDR3 is TGTGCCAGCAGGGGGCTCAATCAGCCCCAGCATTTT.